One and the same sample provided the 30 T cell receptor beta chains below, sequenced in a study of OX40 agonist ivuxolimab in advanced cancers. The repertoire was sequenced with immunoSEQ multiplex PCR; TCRdb's copy has only in-frame clones and lacks some. The sample lists about 50,000 clones, about 93% occurring once. The input for sequencing was CD4+ or CD8+ T cells sorted from blood, taken in a trial of the OX40 agonist ivuxolimab. These receptors all stem from an adult with an advanced solid tumor such as melanoma, head and neck, liver or kidney cancer.

V and J are TRBV6-5 and TRBJ1-1; D ambiguous. The germline V gene encodes CDR1 MNHEY and CDR2 SVGAGI. The germline V and J ends were trimmed by 6 bases and 7 bases, with 15 bases remaining between them. This CDR3 has 13 amino acids. The CDR3 loop is CASSLGWDREAFF. The DNA of the CDR3 is TGTGCCAGCAGCCTAGGGTGGGATCGTGAAGCTTTCTTT.

The J gene is TRBJ2-1, the V gene TRBV5-4; perhaps TRBD1 as D (5 bases). Germline CDR1 SGHNT, CDR2 YYREEE (reference sequence). The CDR3 consists of 13 residues. Trimming left V 2 bases short and J 8 bases short, with 11 bases between. The CDR3 nucleotides are TGTGCCAGCAGCTTATCGATAGGGGATGAGCAGTTCTTC. Translation: CASSLSIGDEQFF.

This chain connects TRBV28 to TRBJ2-7; 9 bases fit TRBD2. With 1 base clipped from V and 4 bases from J, the junction kept 5 bases outside the gene matches. The CDR3 is 15 amino acids. Germline V CDR1 and CDR2: MDHEN, SYDVKM. CDR3 region: CASSLSASGEYEQYV. CDR3 nucleotides: TGTGCCAGCAGTTTATCGGCTAGCGGGGAATACGAGCAGTACGTC.

The rearrangement links TRBV5-1 to TRBJ2-1, with 14 bases identical to TRBD2. From germline, CDR1 is SGHRS and CDR2 YFSETQ. This CDR3 comprises 17 residues. The trim removed 1 base at V and 6 bases at J, leaving 6 bases unmatched. The CDR3 DNA is TGCGCCAGCAGCTTGACCCCCGGGACTAGCGGGAGCAATGAGCAGTTCTTC. Encoded protein: CASSLTPGTSGSNEQFF. The variable domain in full, completed from reference TRBV5-1 and TRBJ2-1, reads KAGVTQTPRYLIKTRGQQVTLSCSPISGHRSVSWYQQTPGQGLQFLFEYFSETQRNKGNFPGRFSGRQFSNSRSEMNVSTLELGDSALYLCASSLTPGTSGSNEQFFGPGTRLTVL.

The gene calls are TRBV7-9 and TRBJ2-5; 7 positions agree with TRBD1. Germline trimming cut 5 bases from V and 5 bases from J; bases unmatched to any gene: 8. This CDR3 has 14 amino acids. CDR1 and CDR2 (germline): SEHNR, FQNEAQ (reference sequence). For the CDR3, the DNA is TGTGCCAGCAGCCCGTTGACAGGGTGGGAGACCCAGTACTTC. It translates to CASSPLTGWETQYF.

This clone showed up just once. This chain links TRBV12-5 with TRBJ1-2, with D possibly being TRBD1 (5 bases). Germline loops: CDR1 LGHNT, CDR2 FRNRAP. The CDR3 extends over 12 amino acids. V gave up 2 bases and J gave up 8 bases, with 9 bases separating them. CDR3 sequence: CASGLSGLGYTF. As DNA, the CDR3 is TGTGCTAGTGGTTTGTCAGGGTTAGGCTACACCTTC.

The chain links TRBV6-1 to TRBJ1-2; 7 bases are shared with TRBD1. CDR1 is MNHNS, CDR2 SASEGT, per germline. The CDR3 is 14 residues long. V lost 6 bases and J lost 4; bases outside the gene matches: 8. The CDR3 bases are TGTGCCAGCAGATACCGGGACAGTATCTATGGCTACACCTTC. It translates to CASRYRDSIYGYTF.

The rearrangement uses TRBV2 and TRBJ1-6; D possibly corresponds to TRBD1 (5 bases). The CDR3 has 14 amino acids. Per the germline V gene, CDR1 is SNHLY and CDR2 is FYNNEI. V was cut by 7 bases and J by 8 bases, with 15 bases left in between. The CDR3 loop is CASTGTRVDSPLHF. The CDR3 DNA follows: TGTGCCAGCACTGGGACCCGAGTCGATTCACCCCTCCACTTT.

This clone has a handful of counts. The same CDR3 is also encoded by other DNA sequences in this sample. The chain employs TRBV19 and TRBJ1-1; D unresolved. Germline V lookup: CDR1 LNHDA, CDR2 SQIVND (reference sequence). V lost 3 bases, J lost 6 bases, and 5 bases lay in between. This CDR3 comprises 11 residues. DNA of the CDR3: TGTGCCAGTAGTATGTCACCTGAAGCTTTCTTT. It translates to CASSMSPEAFF.

This chain uses TRBV4-1 with TRBJ1-6; TRBD1 aligns across 8 bases. Germline V gene sequence: CDR1 MGHRA, CDR2 YSYEKL. CDR3 length equals 14 residues. With 4 bases clipped from V and 9 bases from J, the junction kept 5 bases outside the gene matches. This CDR3 is CASSLGQGGSPLHF. DNA for the CDR3: TGCGCCAGCAGCCTAGGACAGGGAGGTTCACCCCTCCACTTT.

There are a few counts of this clone. V usage is TRBV21-1 and J usage is TRBJ2-3; the DNA was not used to check the table's D call, TRBD1. TRBV21-1 is noted as a pseudogene. The CDR3 is 14 amino acids. The CDR3 nucleotides read TGTGCCAGCAGCCTTCGACAGGGCCCAGATACGCAGTATTTT. Residues: CASSLRQGPDTQYF.

The chain uses TRBV27 and TRBJ1-5, with D hard to call. The CDR3 consists of 12 residues. The V and J ends lost 6 bases and 3 bases respectively, with 6 bases between them. CDR1 is MNHEY, CDR2 SMNVEV, per germline (reference sequence). CDR3 sequence reads: CASRAYNQPQHF. The CDR3 DNA reads TGTGCCAGCAGGGCTTACAATCAGCCCCAGCATTTT.

J is TRBJ1-2 and V is TRBV6-5; D is undetermined. V shed 0 bases and J shed 1 base, with 6 bases lying between them. The CDR3 length is 14 residues. CDR1 is MNHEY, CDR2 SVGAGI, per germline. The CDR3 nucleotides read TGTGCCAGCAGTTACTCAGAGGGTAACTATGGCTACACCTTC. Encoded protein: CASSYSEGNYGYTF.

The V and J genes are TRBV27 and TRBJ2-7; 10 nucleotides agree with TRBD2. Germline CDR1 is MNHEY and CDR2 is SMNVEV (reference sequence). Losses at the gene ends were 6 bases for V and 0 bases for J; bases not matched to a gene: 5. The CDR3 has 15 residues. The CDR3 bases are TGTGCCAGCAGCGGAGGGACTAGCGACTCCTACGAGCAGTACTTC. Protein product: CASSGGTSDSYEQYF.

This chain connects TRBV9 to TRBJ1-2; TRBD1 agrees at 9 bases. This CDR3 spans 15 amino acids. V shed 4 bases, J shed 8 bases, and the junction held 12 bases outside the gene matches. CDR1 SGDLS and CDR2 YYNGEE come from the germline V gene. CDR3 DNA sequence: TGTGCCAGCAGCCCACAGGGGGCGGCGGGGGAAGGCTACACCTTC. Translated: CASSPQGAAGEGYTF.

The rearrangement links TRBV5-4 to TRBJ2-3; D may match TRBD1 or TRBD2 (5 bases each). The germline gives CDR1 SGHNT, CDR2 YYREEE (reference sequence). V lost 4 bases and J lost 2, with 11 bases in between. The CDR3 covers 14 residues. In DNA form, the CDR3 reads TGTGCCAGCAGCACGGGACGGATCACAGATACGCAGTATTTT. Encoded protein: CASSTGRITDTQYF.

The genes are TRBV10-3 and TRBJ2-3; no reliable D call. Germline V gene sequence: CDR1 ENHRY, CDR2 SYGVKD. CDR3 length equals 15 residues. Trimming stripped 3 bases from V and 3 bases from J, with 13 bases between. CDR3 nucleotide sequence: TGTGCCATCAGTGATAAGTTGCTAGAAACAGATACGCAGTATTTT. Translated, it gives CAISDKLLETDTQYF.

V usage is TRBV18 and J usage is TRBJ2-7, with 8 bases aligning to TRBD2. V shed 4 bases and J 0 bases; nucleotides not matched to a gene: 17. CDR1 KGHSH and CDR2 LQKENI come from the germline V gene. This CDR3 has 19 amino acids. Written as DNA, the CDR3 is TGTGCCAGCTCACGCAGCCCGGGGGGGGCCGAGGAGGGCTCCTACGAGCAGTACTTC. It yields the protein CASSRSPGGAEEGSYEQYF.

The chain couples TRBV5-6 to TRBJ1-6; D gene ambiguous. The CDR3 spans 16 residues. Trimming took off 0 bases at V and 5 bases at J, with 12 bases between the two ends. The V gene's germline CDR1 is SGHDT and CDR2 YYEEEE. The CDR3 DNA is TGTGCCAGCAGCTTGGAGATGGGGAGTCATAATTCACCCCTCCACTTT. Protein: CASSLEMGSHNSPLHF.

This clone occurred once. This chain connects TRBV18 to TRBJ1-1; weak D call: TRBD1 (6 bases). CDR3 length equals 15 residues. V was clipped by 3 bases and J by 3 bases, with 14 bases between them. Germline assignment: CDR1 KGHSH and CDR2 LQKENI. The CDR3 nucleotides are TGTGCCAGCTCACCGAAACAGGGAACGGACACTGAAGCTTTCTTT. Its protein product is CASSPKQGTDTEAFF.

This clone appeared once. This chain joins TRBV2 and TRBJ2-3; TRBD2 matches 7 bases. Losses at the gene ends were 3 bases for V and 2 bases for J; bases not matched to a gene: 5. CDR1 is SNHLY, CDR2 FYNNEI, per germline. The CDR3 contains 15 residues. CDR3 bases: TGTGCCAGCAGTGAGCGAGCGGGGTACACAGATACGCAGTATTTT. Encoded protein: CASSERAGYTDTQYF.

This clone showed up just once. The V call is TRBV28, the J call TRBJ2-7; D tentatively fits TRBD1 or TRBD2 (5 bases each). This CDR3 has 11 residues. Trimming pared 11 bases from V and 5 bases from J, leaving 13 bases between. Per the germline V gene, CDR1 is MDHEN and CDR2 is SYDVKM. CDR3 sequence reads: CAEGPANEQYV. CDR3 DNA sequence: TGTGCCGAGGGGCCCGCGAACGAGCAGTACGTC.

The chain employs TRBV7-2 and TRBJ2-5, with 7 bases aligning to TRBD2. The CDR3 sequence is 15 residues long. Germline values: CDR1 SGHTA, CDR2 FQGNSA. The trim removed 2 bases at V and 7 bases at J, leaving 10 bases unmatched. CDR3 in DNA: TGTGCCAGCAGCTTACGATTATGGGGAGGGAGGACCCAGTACTTC. Its protein product is CASSLRLWGGRTQYF.

The CDR3: CASTLGMDEQFF. In nucleotides, the CDR3 is TGTGCCAGCACCTTGGGTATGGATGAGCAGTTCTTC. V gene TRBV7-8 combines with J gene TRBJ2-1; no clear D. Germline CDR1 is SGHVS and CDR2 is FQNEAQ. The CDR3 loop spans 12 amino acids. V lost 7 bases and J 8 bases, leaving 12 bases between the germline ends.

V and J are TRBV19 and TRBJ1-1; D remains ambiguous. Germline-derived CDR1 and CDR2 are LNHDA and SQIVND (reference sequence). The CDR3 is 11 residues long. Trimming stripped 3 bases from V and 4 bases from J, with 3 bases between. The CDR3, as DNA: TGTGCCAGTAGTATCTTCACTGAAGCTTTCTTT. Amino acids: CASSIFTEAFF.

The V gene is TRBV7-9, the J gene TRBJ2-5; perhaps TRBD2 as D (6 bases). This CDR3 has 16 amino acids. CDR1 is SEHNR, CDR2 FQNEAQ, per germline (reference sequence). V was clipped by 4 bases and J by 5 bases, with 20 bases between them. The CDR3 loop is CASSSPGTPLGETQYF. The CDR3 DNA is TGTGCCAGCAGCTCCCCCGGGACTCCTCTGGGGGAGACCCAGTACTTC.

J is TRBJ2-2 and V is TRBV6-5; TRBD2 matches at 11 bases. Germline V lookup: CDR1 MNHEY, CDR2 SVGAGI. J lost 1 base, V lost 4 bases, and 2 bases had no gene match. The length of the CDR3 is 16 residues. CDR3 in amino acids: CASSSGLAGNTGELFF. The CDR3, as DNA: TGTGCCAGCAGTTCCGGACTAGCGGGGAACACCGGGGAGCTGTTTTTT.

This chain links TRBV9 with TRBJ2-7; unclear D gene. This CDR3 spans 12 amino acids. Trimming took 0 bases from V and 4 from J, leaving 5 bases between them. Germline V gene sequence: CDR1 SGDLS, CDR2 YYNGEE. This chain's CDR3 is CASSVGGYEQYF. For the CDR3, the DNA is TGTGCCAGCAGCGTAGGAGGTTACGAGCAGTACTTC.

This sequence joins TRBV7-3 and TRBJ2-1; either TRBD1 or TRBD2 may supply D (5 bases each). The V end was cut by 4 bases, the J end by 1 base, with 17 bases between. CDR3 length: 17 amino acids. Germline CDR1 is SGHTA and CDR2 is FQGTGA. The CDR3 here is CASSSSDLRESYNEQFF. The CDR3 region has the DNA TGTGCCAGCAGCTCGTCCGATCTCAGGGAGTCCTACAATGAGCAGTTCTTC.

The V call is TRBV19, the J call TRBJ1-1; D is uncertain. The CDR3 covers 16 residues. V shed 0 bases and J shed 4 bases, with 15 bases lying between them. Germline-derived CDR1 and CDR2 are LNHDA and SQIVND (reference sequence). This CDR3 reads CASSIDMGGEVTEAFF. In DNA, the CDR3 is TGTGCCAGTAGTATAGATATGGGCGGAGAGGTCACTGAAGCTTTCTTT.